The rows below give T cell receptor beta chains drawn from one sample of a study of T cell responses to AZD1222 COVID-19 vaccine. Using immunoSEQ multiplex PCR, the repertoire was profiled, and TCRdb retains in-frame clones only, with some absent. The data contain around 150,000 clones, about 93% of them singletons. Sequencing was performed on peripheral blood, taken on day 0 of AZD1222 vaccination. These receptors originate from an adult in good health. Each CDR3 is given with its conserved first and last residue.

v_gene,CDR3aa
TRBV5-5,CASSLGRNTEAFF
TRBV6-1,CASSEVGRYGYTF
TRBV25-1,CASSQGGGDYGYTF
TRBV28,CASIGVPYNEQFF
TRBV6-5,CASSYGSSEQFF
TRBV5-4,CASSSQNGHNSPLHF
TRBV11-2,CASSFLSGGPPYGYTF
TRBV6-1,CASSEARGTKNIQYF
TRBV2,CASSGQGPDGYTF
TRBV3-1/TRBV3-2,CASSRRGTRDGYTF
TRBV27,CASSLKRGPYGYTF
TRBV28,CASSPMGGQNNQPQHF
TRBV6-5,CASSYSGNGYTF
TRBV4-1,CASSPAPSASGRGGIF
TRBV2,CASRERTSNQPQHF
TRBV2,CASTLGVYGYTF
TRBV28,CASSIGGGETQYF
TRBV7-9,CASSFFGTRFSRELFF
TRBV19,CASSLGAGIYGYTF
TRBV7-3,CASSLGVWRGATEAFF
TRBV6-1,CASSEQGSYGYTF
TRBV7-8,CASRRGRSSNTGELFF
TRBV3-1/TRBV3-2,CASSHAGTQYF
TRBV9,CASSVARGGRASTDTQYF
TRBV28,CASSFEGYSNQPQHF
TRBV6-5,CASKMGRGRDIQYF